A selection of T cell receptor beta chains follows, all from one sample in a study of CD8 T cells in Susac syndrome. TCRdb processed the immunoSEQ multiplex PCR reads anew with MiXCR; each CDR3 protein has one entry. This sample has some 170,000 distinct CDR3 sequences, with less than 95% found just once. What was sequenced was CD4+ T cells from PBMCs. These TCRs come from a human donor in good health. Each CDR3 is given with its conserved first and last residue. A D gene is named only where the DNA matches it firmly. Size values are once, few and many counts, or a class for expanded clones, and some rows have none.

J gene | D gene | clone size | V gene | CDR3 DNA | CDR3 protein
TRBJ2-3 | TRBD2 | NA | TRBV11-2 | TGTGCCAGCAGCCCCCTTGGACTAGCGGGAGGAGATACGCAGTATTTT | CASSPLGLAGGDTQYF
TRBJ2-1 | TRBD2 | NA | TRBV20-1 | TGCAGTGCTAGGGGGCTAGCGGACTTGGGTGAGCAGTTCTTC | CSARGLADLGEQFF
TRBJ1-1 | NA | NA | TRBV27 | TGTGCCAGCAGTCCCCTTAAACACACTGAAGCTTTCTTT | CASSPLKHTEAFF
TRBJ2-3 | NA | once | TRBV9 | TGTGCCAGCAGCGCCGGACATAGAAGCACAGATACGCAGTATTTT | CASSAGHRSTDTQYF
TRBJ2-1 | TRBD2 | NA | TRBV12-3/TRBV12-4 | TGTGCCAGCAGTTTAGGGACTAGCGGGAGTGGCGATGAGCAGTTCTTC | CASSLGTSGSGDEQFF
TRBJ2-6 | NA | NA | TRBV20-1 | TGCAGTGCTAGAGGCCTGAGGGCTGGGGCCAACGTCCTGACTTTC | CSARGLRAGANVLTF
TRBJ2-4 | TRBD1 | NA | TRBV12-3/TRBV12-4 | TGTGCCAGCAGTTCCCCTCTTACTGGGGACAGGCTTAACATTCAGTACTTC | CASSSPLTGDRLNIQYF
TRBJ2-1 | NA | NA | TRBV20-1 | TGCAGTGCTAGAGCGGTAGCGGTTTACAATGAGCAGTTCTTC | CSARAVAVYNEQFF
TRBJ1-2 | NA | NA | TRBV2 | TGTGCCAGCAGTTCACAGGTTATAGATGGCTACACCTTC | CASSSQVIDGYTF
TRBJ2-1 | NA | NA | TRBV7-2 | TGTGCCAGCAGCTTATGGGCCGGGAAAACCTACAATGAGCAGTTCTTC | CASSLWAGKTYNEQFF
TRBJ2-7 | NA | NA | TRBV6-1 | TGTGCCAGCATGAGGGACTACGAGCAGTACTTC | CASMRDYEQYF
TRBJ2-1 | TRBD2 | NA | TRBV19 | TGTGCCAGTAGTATCGCCGGACTAGCGCTAAGCTCCTACAATGAGCAGTTCTTC | CASSIAGLALSSYNEQFF
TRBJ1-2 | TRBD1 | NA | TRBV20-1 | TGCAGTGCTAACAGGGGCCGAAACTATGGCTACACCTTC | CSANRGRNYGYTF
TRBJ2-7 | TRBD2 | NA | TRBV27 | TGTGCCAGCAGCCGCCAAATGGCGGCGGGAGGGCCCCTTTACGAGCAGTACTTC | CASSRQMAAGGPLYEQYF
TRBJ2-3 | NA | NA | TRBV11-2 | TGTGCCAGCAGCGTTACGTGGGGCACAGATACGCAGTATTTT | CASSVTWGTDTQYF
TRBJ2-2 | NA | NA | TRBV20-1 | TGCAGTGCTGCCCGACCGACAGTTTCCGTGGGGGAGCTGTTTTTT | CSAARPTVSVGELFF
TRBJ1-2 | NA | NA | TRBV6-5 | TGTGCCAGCAGTTTTAGGTCCTCGGCTAACTATGGCTACACCTTC | CASSFRSSANYGYTF
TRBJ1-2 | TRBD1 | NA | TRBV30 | TGTGCCTGGAGTTTGAAGGACAGGGTCCCTTTCTCCTATGGCTACACCTTC | CAWSLKDRVPFSYGYTF
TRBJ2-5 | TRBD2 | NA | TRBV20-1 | TGCAGTGCTGGGGGGGAGTGGCAAGAGACCCAGTACTTC | CSAGGEWQETQYF
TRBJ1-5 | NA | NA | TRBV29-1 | TGCAGCGGACAGTACTATAATCAGCCCCAGCATTTT | CSGQYYNQPQHF
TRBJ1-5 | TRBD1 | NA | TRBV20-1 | TGCAGTGCCGTGGGACAGCCTAATCAGCCCCAGCATTTT | CSAVGQPNQPQHF
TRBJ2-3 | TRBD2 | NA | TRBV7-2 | TGTGCCAGCAGCTTACTAGCGGGAGACATAGATACGCAGTATTTT | CASSLLAGDIDTQYF
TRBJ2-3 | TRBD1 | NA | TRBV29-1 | TGCAGCGTTGAACCCAGGGGGCAGCCAGATACGCAGTATTTT | CSVEPRGQPDTQYF
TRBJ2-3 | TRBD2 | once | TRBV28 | TGTGCCAGTAGCGGGAGATCATATACGCAGTATTTT | CASSGRSYTQYF
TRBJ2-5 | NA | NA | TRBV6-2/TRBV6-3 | TGTGCCAGCAGTTTGGAGGTTCGGGAGACCCAGTACTTC | CASSLEVRETQYF
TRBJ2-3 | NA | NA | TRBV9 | TGTGCCAGCAGCGCGGGCCAGGGTACGCAGTATTTT | CASSAGQGTQYF
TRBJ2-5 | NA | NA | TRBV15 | TGTGCCACCAGCACCCATGGGGGGAGAGAGACCCAGTACTTC | CATSTHGGRETQYF
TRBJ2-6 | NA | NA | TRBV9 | TGTGCCAGCGGACTCTCTGGGGCCAACGTCCTGACTTTC | CASGLSGANVLTF
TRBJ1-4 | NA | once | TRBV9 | TGTGCCAGCAGCGTCGGATCTGCAGGGTCAGGACTGTTTTTT | CASSVGSAGSGLFF
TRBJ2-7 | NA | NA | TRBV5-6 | TGTGCCAGCAGCTCGGACGGCTACGAGCAGTACTTC | CASSSDGYEQYF
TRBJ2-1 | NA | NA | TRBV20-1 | TGCAGTGCTAGAGATAGCAGGAGGAGCTCCTACAATGAGCAGTTCTTC | CSARDSRRSSYNEQFF
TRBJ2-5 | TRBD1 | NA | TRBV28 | TGTGCCAGCAGTTACACGGACAGGGTCGGTCAAGAGACCCAGTACTTC | CASSYTDRVGQETQYF
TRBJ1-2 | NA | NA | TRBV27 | TGTGCCAGCTACGGGCAGACCGAATCCCCCTATGGCTACACCTTC | CASYGQTESPYGYTF
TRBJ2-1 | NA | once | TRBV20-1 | TGCAGTGCTACAAGCGGGTACTCCTACAATGAGCAGTTCTTC | CSATSGYSYNEQFF
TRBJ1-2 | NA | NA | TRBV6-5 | TGTGCCAGCAGTTACGGTCAAATTAACTATGGCTACACCTTC | CASSYGQINYGYTF
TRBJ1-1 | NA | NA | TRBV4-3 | TGCGCCAGCAGCCAAGTTAAGCCAGGACAGACTGGTGAAGCTTTCTTT | CASSQVKPGQTGEAFF